This TCR beta chain is from a study of blood T cell repertoires in COVID-19. Study-wide context: Samples came from the United States, Italy and Spain, spanning acute and convalescent COVID-19. T cells, B-cell-depleted T cells, or PBMCs supplied cDNA or gDNA.

Trimming shortened V by 4 bases and J by 11 bases, and 21 bases separated the two germline ends. Germline CDR1 KGHSH, CDR2 LQKENI. The CDR3 runs to 16 residues. In the authors' methods: From reference gene primer amplification, estimates of nucleated cell counts were derived. Sequenced by immunoSEQ multiplex PCR; TCRdb stores in-frame clones only, minus some. V and J calls and clone size come straight from that table; D and trimming were deduced from the DNA. The sample comprises fewer than 500,000 clones, 81% of which are singletons, and around 1% rests with the top ten. This receptor was identified in a human donor with acute or convalescent COVID-19. The donor label of this sample is uncertain. The sample comprised peripheral blood. The chain links TRBV18 to TRBJ1-6; D is unclear. The CDR3 here is CASSLGLGGKTPPLHF. In DNA, the CDR3 is TGTGCCAGCTCACTGGGTCTGGGAGGAAAGACCCCACCCCTCCACTTT.